The TCR beta chain described here comes from a study of cytomegalovirus exposure and HLA in healthy donors. At the level of the study: In an early release, HLA-typed donors contributed about 79 million unique TCR sequences.

On this clone: No antigen is known for it.

Study observations and caveats: The study designated roughly 160 TCR beta chains cytomegalovirus-associated. The authors reported that TCR beta sequences could predict HLA-A and HLA-B alleles. These predictions were accurate for most subjects in the first cohort. Common viral pathogens (according to a later analysis) appeared linked to several of the most significant clusters.

The PCR had 60 Vbeta and 13 Jbeta primers. Libraries were prepared by immunoSEQ multiplex PCR; TCRdb keeps only in-frame clonotypes and omits some of them. The data show some 160,000 clones, about 78% seen once. V gave up 3 bases and J gave up 1 base; unmatched junction bases: 6. The CDR3 sequence is 17 residues long. The chain has TRBV23-1 and TRBJ2-5, with 12 bases identical to TRBD2. TRBV23-1 is classed as an ORF, of uncertain function. This TCR derives from a man aged 40-49 years in good health and CMV-seronegative. Sequenced: PBMCs. The CDR3 loop reads CASSHRLAGVVQETQYF. In DNA form, the CDR3 reads TGCGCCAGCAGTCACAGACTAGCGGGGGTCGTCCAAGAGACCCAGTACTTC.